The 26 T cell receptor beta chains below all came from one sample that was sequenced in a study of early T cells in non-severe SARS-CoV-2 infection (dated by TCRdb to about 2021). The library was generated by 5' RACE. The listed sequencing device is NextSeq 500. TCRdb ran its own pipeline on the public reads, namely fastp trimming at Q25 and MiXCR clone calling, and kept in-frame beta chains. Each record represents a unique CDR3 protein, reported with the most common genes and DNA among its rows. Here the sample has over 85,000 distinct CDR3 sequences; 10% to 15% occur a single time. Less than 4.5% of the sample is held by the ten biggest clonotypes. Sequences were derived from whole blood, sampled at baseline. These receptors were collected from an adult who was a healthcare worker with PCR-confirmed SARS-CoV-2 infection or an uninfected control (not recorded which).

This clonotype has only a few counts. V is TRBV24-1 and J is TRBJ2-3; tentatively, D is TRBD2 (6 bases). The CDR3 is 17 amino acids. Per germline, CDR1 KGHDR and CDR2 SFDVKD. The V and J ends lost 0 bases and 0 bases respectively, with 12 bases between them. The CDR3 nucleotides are TGTGCCACCAGTGATTTGGGGAGCGGGCGAAGCACAGATACGCAGTATTTT. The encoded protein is CATSDLGSGRSTDTQYF.

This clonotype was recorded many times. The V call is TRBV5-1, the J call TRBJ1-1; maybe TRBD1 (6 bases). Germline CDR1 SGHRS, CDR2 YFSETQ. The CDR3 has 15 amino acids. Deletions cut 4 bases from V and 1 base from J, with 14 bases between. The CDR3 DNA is TGCGCCAGCAGCCCCCCCGGGACACAGAACACTGAAGCTTTCTTT. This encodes CASSPPGTQNTEAFF.

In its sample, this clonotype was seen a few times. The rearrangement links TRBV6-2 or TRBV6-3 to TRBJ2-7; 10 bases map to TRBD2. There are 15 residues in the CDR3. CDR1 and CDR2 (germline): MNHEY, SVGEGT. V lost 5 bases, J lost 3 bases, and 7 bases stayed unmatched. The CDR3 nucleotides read TGTGCCAGCAGTCCTGGGACTAGCGCACGCTACGAGCAGTACTTC. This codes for CASSPGTSARYEQYF.

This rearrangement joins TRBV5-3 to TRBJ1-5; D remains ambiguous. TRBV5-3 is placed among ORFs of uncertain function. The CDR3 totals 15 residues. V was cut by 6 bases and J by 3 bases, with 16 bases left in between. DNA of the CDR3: TGTGCCAGAACGCCAAGGCTAGGTTACAATCAGCCCCAGCATTTT. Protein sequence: CARTPRLGYNQPQHF.

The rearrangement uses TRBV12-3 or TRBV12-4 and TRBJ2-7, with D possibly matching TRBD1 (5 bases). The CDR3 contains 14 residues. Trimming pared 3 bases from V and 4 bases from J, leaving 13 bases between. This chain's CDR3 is CASSLGQNLYEQYF. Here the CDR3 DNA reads TGTGCCAGCAGTTTGGGGCAGAATCTTTACGAGCAGTACTTC.

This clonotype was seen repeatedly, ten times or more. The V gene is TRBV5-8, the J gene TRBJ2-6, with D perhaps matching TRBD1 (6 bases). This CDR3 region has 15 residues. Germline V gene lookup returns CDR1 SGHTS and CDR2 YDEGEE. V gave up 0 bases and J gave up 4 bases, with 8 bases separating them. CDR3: CASSLDRAGANVLTF. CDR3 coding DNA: TGTGCCAGCAGCTTGGACAGGGCCGGGGCCAACGTCCTGACTTTC.

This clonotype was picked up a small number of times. In nucleotides, the CDR3 is TGCGCCAGCAGTCAATTCGGGACAGGTTACAATGAGCAGTTCTTC. Translation gives CASSQFGTGYNEQFF. The V call is TRBV23-1, the J call TRBJ2-1, with 8 nucleotides matching TRBD1. TRBV23-1 is reported as an ORF; its role is uncertain. With 1 base clipped from V and 4 bases from J, the junction kept 3 bases outside the gene matches. This CDR3 spans 15 amino acids.

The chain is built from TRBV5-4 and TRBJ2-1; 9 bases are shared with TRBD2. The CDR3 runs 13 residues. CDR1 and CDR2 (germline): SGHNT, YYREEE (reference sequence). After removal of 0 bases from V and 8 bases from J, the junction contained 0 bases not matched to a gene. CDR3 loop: CASSLGLADEQFF. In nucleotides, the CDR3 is TGTGCCAGCAGCTTGGGACTAGCGGATGAGCAGTTCTTC.

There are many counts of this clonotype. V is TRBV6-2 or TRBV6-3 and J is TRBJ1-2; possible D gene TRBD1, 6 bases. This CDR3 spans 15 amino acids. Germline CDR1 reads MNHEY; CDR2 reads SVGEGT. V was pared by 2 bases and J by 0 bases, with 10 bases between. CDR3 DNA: TGTGCCAGCAGTTACCGGACAGATTCTAACTATGGCTACACCTTC. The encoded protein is CASSYRTDSNYGYTF.

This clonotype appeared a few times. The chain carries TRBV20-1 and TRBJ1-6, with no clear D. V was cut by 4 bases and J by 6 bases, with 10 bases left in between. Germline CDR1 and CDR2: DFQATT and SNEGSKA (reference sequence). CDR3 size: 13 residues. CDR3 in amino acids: CSATRDSNSPLHF. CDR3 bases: TGCAGTGCTACCCGGGATTCTAATTCACCCCTCCACTTT.

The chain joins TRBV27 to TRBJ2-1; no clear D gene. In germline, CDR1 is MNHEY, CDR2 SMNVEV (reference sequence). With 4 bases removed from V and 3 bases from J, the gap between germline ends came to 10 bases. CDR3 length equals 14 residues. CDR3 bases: TGTGCCAGCAGTTCGTACGAATACTACAATGAGCAGTTCTTC. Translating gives CASSSYEYYNEQFF.

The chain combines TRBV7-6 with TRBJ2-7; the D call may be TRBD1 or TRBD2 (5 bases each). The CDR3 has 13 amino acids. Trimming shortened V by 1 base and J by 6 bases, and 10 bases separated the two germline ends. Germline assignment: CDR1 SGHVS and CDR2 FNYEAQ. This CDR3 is CASSLDLGREQYF. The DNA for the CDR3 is TGTGCCAGCAGCTTAGATCTGGGACGCGAGCAGTACTTC.

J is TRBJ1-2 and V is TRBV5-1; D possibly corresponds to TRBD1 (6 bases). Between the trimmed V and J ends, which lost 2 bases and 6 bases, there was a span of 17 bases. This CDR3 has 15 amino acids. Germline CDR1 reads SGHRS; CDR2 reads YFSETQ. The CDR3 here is CASSFLTGISNGYTF. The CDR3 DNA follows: TGCGCCAGCAGCTTCCTGACAGGCATCTCGAATGGCTACACCTTC.

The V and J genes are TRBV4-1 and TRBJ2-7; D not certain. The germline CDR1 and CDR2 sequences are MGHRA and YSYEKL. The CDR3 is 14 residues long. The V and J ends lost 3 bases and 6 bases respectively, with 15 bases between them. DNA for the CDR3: TGCGCCAGCAGCCACCCCTTTAGGGTGGTCGAGCAGTACTTC. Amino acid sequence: CASSHPFRVVEQYF.

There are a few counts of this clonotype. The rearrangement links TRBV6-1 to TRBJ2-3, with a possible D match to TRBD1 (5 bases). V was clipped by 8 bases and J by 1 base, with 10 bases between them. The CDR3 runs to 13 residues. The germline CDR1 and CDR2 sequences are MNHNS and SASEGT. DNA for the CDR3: TGTGCCAGCGAGGCCAGGGGCACAGATACGCAGTATTTT. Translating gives CASEARGTDTQYF.

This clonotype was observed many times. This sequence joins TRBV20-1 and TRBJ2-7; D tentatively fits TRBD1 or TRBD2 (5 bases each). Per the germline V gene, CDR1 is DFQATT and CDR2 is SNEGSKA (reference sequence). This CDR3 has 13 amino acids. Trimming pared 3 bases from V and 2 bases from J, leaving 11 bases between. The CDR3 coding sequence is TGCAGTGCTAGGGTCAGGGACCCCTACGAGCAGTACTTC. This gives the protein CSARVRDPYEQYF.

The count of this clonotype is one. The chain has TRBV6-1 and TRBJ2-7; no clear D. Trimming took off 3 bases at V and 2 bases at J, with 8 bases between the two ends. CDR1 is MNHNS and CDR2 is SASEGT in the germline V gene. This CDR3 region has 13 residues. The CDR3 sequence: CASSDLTAYEQYF. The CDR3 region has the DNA TGTGCCAGCAGTGACTTGACGGCCTACGAGCAGTACTTC.

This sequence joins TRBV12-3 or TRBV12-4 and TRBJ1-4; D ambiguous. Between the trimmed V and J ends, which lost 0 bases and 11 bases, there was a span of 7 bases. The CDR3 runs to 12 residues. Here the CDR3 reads CASSLAGPKLFF. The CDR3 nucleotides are TGTGCCAGCAGTTTAGCGGGCCCTAAACTGTTTTTT.

CDR3: CASSRSPGQGVEAFF. The CDR3 bases are TGCGCCAGCAGCCGGAGTCCGGGACAGGGGGTTGAAGCTTTCTTT. The chain uses TRBV4-1 and TRBJ1-1; 11 positions agree with TRBD1. Looked up from germline, CDR1 is MGHRA and CDR2 is YSYEKL. The CDR3 extends over 15 amino acids. The V segment lost 4 bases and the J segment 7 bases; nucleotides outside the gene matches: 8.

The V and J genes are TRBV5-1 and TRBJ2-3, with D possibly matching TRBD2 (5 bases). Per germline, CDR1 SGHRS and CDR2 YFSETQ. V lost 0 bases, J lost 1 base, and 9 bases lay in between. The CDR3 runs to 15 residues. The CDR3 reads CASSLGGRRTDTQYF. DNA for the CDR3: TGCGCCAGCAGCTTGGGCGGGCGGCGCACAGATACGCAGTATTTT.

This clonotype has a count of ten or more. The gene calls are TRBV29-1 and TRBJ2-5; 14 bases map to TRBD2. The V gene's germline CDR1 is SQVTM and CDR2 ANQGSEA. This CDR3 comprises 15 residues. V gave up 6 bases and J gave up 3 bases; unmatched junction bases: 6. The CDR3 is CSVGRLAGGEETQYF. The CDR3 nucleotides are TGCAGCGTGGGACGACTAGCGGGAGGGGAAGAGACCCAGTACTTC.

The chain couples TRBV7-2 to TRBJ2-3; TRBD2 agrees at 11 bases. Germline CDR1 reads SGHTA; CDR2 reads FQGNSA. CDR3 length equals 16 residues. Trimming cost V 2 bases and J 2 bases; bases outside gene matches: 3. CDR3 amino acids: CASSLPGLAATDTQYF. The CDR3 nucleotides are TGTGCCAGCAGCTTACCGGGACTAGCGGCCACAGATACGCAGTATTTT.

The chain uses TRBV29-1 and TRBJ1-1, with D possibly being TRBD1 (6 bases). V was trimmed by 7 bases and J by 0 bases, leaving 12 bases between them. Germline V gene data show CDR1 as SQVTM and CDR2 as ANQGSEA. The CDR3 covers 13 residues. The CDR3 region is CSGRGGLNTEAFF. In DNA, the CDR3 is TGCAGCGGGCGTGGGGGCCTGAACACTGAAGCTTTCTTT. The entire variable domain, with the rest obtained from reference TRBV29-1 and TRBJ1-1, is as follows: SAVISQKPSRDICQRGTSLTIQCQVDSQVTMMFWYRQQPGQSLTLIATANQGSEATYESGFVIDKFPISRPNLTFSTLTVSNMSPEDSSIYLCSGRGGLNTEAFFGQGTRLTVV.

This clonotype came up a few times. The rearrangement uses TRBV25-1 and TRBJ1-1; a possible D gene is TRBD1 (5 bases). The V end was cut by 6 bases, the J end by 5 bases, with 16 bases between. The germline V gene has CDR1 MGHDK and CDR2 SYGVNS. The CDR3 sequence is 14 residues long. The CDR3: CASSLFGGNTEAFF. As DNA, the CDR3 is TGTGCCAGCAGCCTCTTTGGGGGAAATACTGAAGCTTTCTTT.

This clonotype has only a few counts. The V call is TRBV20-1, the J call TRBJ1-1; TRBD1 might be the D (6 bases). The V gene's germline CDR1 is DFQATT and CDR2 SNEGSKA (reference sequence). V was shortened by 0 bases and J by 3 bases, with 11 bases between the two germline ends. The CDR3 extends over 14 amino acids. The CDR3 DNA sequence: TGCAGTGCTAGAGACCGTACAGGGTACACTGAAGCTTTCTTT. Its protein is CSARDRTGYTEAFF.

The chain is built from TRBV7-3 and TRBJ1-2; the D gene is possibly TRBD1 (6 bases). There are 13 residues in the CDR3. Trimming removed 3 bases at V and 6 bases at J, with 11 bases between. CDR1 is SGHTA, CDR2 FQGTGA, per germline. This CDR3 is CASSFGRGDGYTF. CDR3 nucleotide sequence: TGTGCCAGCAGCTTCGGCAGGGGTGATGGCTACACCTTC.